This T cell receptor beta chain appears in the sequencing data of a study of control samples from healthy donors and cancer patients. Data came from immunoSEQ multiplex PCR; TCRdb stores just in-frame clones and leaves some out. The sample lists some 120,000 clones, approximately 90% seen once, with 3.2% in the top ten. The germline gives CDR1 KGHSH, CDR2 LQKENI. The length of the CDR3 is 11 residues. V was trimmed by 5 bases and J by 7 bases, leaving 9 bases between them. The TCR comes from a man in his fifties in good health. V usage is TRBV18 and J usage is TRBJ2-7, with unresolved D. Input material: blood. The CDR3 coding sequence is TGTGCCAGCTCATCGCCCGGGGAGCAGTACTTC. Translating it yields CASSSPGEQYF.